This TCR beta chain was sequenced during a study of cytomegalovirus exposure and HLA in healthy donors. Study-wide findings and caveats: Follow-up analysis later connected one missense variant in DCLRE1C with trimming of TCR beta V- and J-genes. A previous analysis found most TCR beta V segments productive roughly 87% or roughly 30% of the time. The study put around 180 TCR beta chains on its list as cytomegalovirus-associated.

CDR1 MDHEN and CDR2 SYDVKM come from the germline V gene. The CDR3 contains 14 residues. The V gene lost 2 bases and the J gene lost 4 bases, with 9 bases spanning the gap. Donors likely had unrecorded immune exposures despite being nominally healthy when sampled. Details on this clone: Its antigen is as yet unknown.

The PCR made use of 60 Vbeta and 13 Jbeta primers. Sequenced by immunoSEQ multiplex PCR; TCRdb stores in-frame clones only, minus some. This table has 100,000 to 150,000 clones, just under 80% appearing once. The origin of this receptor is a woman in her thirties or forties in good health and CMV-seronegative. Source material: PBMCs. The chain joins TRBV28 to TRBJ1-5; maybe TRBD1 (6 bases). CDR3 sequence: CASSLNRANQPQHF. Here the CDR3 DNA reads TGTGCCAGCAGTTTAAACAGGGCTAATCAGCCCCAGCATTTT.